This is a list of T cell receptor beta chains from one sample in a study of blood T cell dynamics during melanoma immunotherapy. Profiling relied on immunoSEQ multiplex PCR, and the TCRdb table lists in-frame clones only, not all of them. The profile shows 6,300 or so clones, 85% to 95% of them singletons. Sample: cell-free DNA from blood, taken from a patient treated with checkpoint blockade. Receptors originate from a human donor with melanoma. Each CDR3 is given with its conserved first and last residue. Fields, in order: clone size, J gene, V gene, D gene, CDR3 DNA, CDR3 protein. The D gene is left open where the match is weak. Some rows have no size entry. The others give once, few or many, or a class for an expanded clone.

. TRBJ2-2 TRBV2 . TGTGCCAGCACGAGGGGTGTCGGGGAGCTGTTTTTT CASTRGVGELFF
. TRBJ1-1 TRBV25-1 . TGTGCCAGCAGTGAATTGCTTGGGGGGAACACTGAAGCTTTCTTT CASSELLGGNTEAFF
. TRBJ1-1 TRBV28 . TGTGCCAGCAGTTTACAGTCGCCCCCTGAAGCTTTCTTT CASSLQSPPEAFF
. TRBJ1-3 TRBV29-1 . TGCAGCGTCGTGGACAGCCCCAGGAACACCATATATTTT CSVVDSPRNTIYF
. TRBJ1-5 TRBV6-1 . TGTGCCAGCAGTGAAGACAAGGGGTCCCAGCCCCAGCATTTT CASSEDKGSQPQHF
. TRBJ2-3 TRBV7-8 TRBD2 TGTGCCAGCAGCTTAGGGGCGGGGGGGCCTCCAACAGATACGCAGTATTTT CASSLGAGGPPTDTQYF
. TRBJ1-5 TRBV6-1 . TGTGCCAGCAGGATGACAGATAGCAATCAGCCCCAGCATTTT CASRMTDSNQPQHF
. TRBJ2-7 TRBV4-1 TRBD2 TGCGCCAGCAGCCAGGGTTTAGCGGGAGTGTACTACGAGCAGTACTTC CASSQGLAGVYYEQYF
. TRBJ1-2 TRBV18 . TGTGCCAGCTCACTCGAAATCACCGAGGGCTACACCTTC CASSLEITEGYTF
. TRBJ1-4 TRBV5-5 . TGTGCCAGCAGCTTGGGTGGGAATAATGAAAAACTGTTTTTT CASSLGGNNEKLFF
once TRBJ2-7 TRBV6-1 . TGTGCCAGCAGGGCAGGGGCCTACGAGCAGTACTTC CASRAGAYEQYF
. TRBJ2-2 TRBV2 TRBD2 TGTGCCAGCAGTGATAGCCCGGGAGGGCCGAGCACCGGGGAGCTGTTTTTT CASSDSPGGPSTGELFF
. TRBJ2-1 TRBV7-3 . TGTGCCAGCAGCTCACGAGCCGGGACTGGGTACAATGAGCAGTTCTTC CASSSRAGTGYNEQFF
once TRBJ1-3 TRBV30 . TGTGCCTGGAGTAAGGATGCCAGTTCTCCAAACACCATATATTTT CAWSKDASSPNTIYF
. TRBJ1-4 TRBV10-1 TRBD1 TGCGCCAGCAGTGACGACAGGGGTGGAAAACTGTTTTTT CASSDDRGGKLFF
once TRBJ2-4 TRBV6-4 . TGTGCCAGCAGTGACCAATACTTAAACATTCAGTACTTC CASSDQYLNIQYF
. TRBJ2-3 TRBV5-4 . TGTGCCAGCAGCCAACAGGGCGTTAATACGCAGTATTTT CASSQQGVNTQYF
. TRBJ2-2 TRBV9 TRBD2 TGTGCCAGCAGCGTAGGGGCTAGCGGGATCACCGGGGAGCTGTTTTTT CASSVGASGITGELFF
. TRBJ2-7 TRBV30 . TGTGCCTGGAGTGTAGGGGGGTACGAGCAGTACTTC CAWSVGGYEQYF
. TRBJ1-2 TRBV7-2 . TGTGCCAGCAGCCTAACGCCCCCGGACAGCCTCGGCACCTTC CASSLTPPDSLGTF
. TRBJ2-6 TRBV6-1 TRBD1 TGTGCCAGCTCCGACAGGGTAAGCGGGGCCAACGTCCTGACTTTC CASSDRVSGANVLTF
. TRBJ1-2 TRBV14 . TGTGCCAGCAGCCAAGCCCGTGGGGTTCCGGACTATGGCTACACCTTC CASSQARGVPDYGYTF
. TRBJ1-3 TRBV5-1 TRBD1 TGCGCCAGCAGCTTGGAGGGACAGGGAGAAGGAAACACCATATATTTT CASSLEGQGEGNTIYF
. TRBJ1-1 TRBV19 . TGTGCCAGTAGCACCTTTGGGGGTGGAGGAGCTTTCTTT CASSTFGGGGAFF
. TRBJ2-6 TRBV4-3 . TGCGCCAGCAGCCAAGAGGCGACAGGGAGGACTGGGGCCAACGTCCTGACTTTC CASSQEATGRTGANVLTF
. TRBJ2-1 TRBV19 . TGTGCCAGTAGGGATATAGTCGGTGAGCAGTTCTTC CASRDIVGEQFF
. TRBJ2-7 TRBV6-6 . TGTGCCAGCATCCCCACCGCATGGGGGCCCTACGAGCAGTACTTC CASIPTAWGPYEQYF
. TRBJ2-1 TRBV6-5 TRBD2 TGTGCCAGCAGTTACTCGACTAGCGGAGACAATGAGCAGTTCTTC CASSYSTSGDNEQFF
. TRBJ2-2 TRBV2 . TGTGCCAGCAGTGGATTGACAGCTTTCACGTTCGGGGAGCTGTTTTTT CASSGLTAFTFGELFF
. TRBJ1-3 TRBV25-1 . TGTGCCAGCAGTGCCCGACTGCTTATGGAACACACCATATATTTT CASSARLLMEHTIYF
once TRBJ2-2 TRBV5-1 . TGCGCCAGCAGCTTGGGAAGGACCGAGCCTATCGGGGAGCTGTTTTTT CASSLGRTEPIGELFF
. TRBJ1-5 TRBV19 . TGTGCCAGTAGTAAAGCAGGGGCCGATAGCAATCAGCCCCAGCATTTT CASSKAGADSNQPQHF
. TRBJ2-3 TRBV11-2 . TGTGCCAGCAGCTTAGATCGCGCTAGCCGCACAGATACGCAGTATTTT CASSLDRASRTDTQYF
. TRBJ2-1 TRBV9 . TGTGCCAGCAGCGCCCGCTCCCTACAAGGTGAGCAGTTCTTC CASSARSLQGEQFF
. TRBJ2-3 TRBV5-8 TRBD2 TGTGCCAGCAGCTTCGCGGGAGGAACAGATACGCAGTATTTT CASSFAGGTDTQYF
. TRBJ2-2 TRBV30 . TGTGCCTGGAGTCTGGGGGGAGAGGGCGGGGAGCTGTTTTTT CAWSLGGEGGELFF
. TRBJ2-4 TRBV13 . TGTGCCAGCAGCTTCTCCGGGGGCGGGTATGCCAAAAACATTCAGTACTTC CASSFSGGGYAKNIQYF
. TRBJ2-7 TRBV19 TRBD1 TGTGCCAGTAGTCCCAGGGGGATCCCCGGTGAGCAGTACTTC CASSPRGIPGEQYF
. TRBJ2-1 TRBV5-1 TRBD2 TGCGCCAGCAGCTTCGCGGGGGACAATGAGCAGTTCTTC CASSFAGDNEQFF
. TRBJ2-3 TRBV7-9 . TGTGCCAGCACCTCCCAAACAGATACGCAGTATTTT CASTSQTDTQYF
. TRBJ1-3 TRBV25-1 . TGTGCCAGCAGTTACAGTGTAGGAACATTAACCGGAAACACCATATATTTT CASSYSVGTLTGNTIYF
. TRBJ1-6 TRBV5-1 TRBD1 TGCGCCAGCAGCTTGGGTCTGGGACAGGGAAATTCACCCCTCCACTTT CASSLGLGQGNSPLHF
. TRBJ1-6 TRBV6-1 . TGTGCCAGTACTACTGGTGGTCGTACACCCCTCCACTTT CASTTGGRTPLHF
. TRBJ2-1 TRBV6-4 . TGTGCCAGCAGTGCTGACTCGAGCTCCTACAATGAGCAGTTCTTC CASSADSSSYNEQFF
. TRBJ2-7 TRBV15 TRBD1 TGTGCCACCAGCAGAGCCCCCGGACAGGTTGAGCAGTACTTC CATSRAPGQVEQYF
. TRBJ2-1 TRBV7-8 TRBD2 TGTGCCAGCAGCCCGACACCGGCGGGACTAGCCCATGAGCAGTTCTTC CASSPTPAGLAHEQFF
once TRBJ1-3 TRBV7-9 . TGTGCCAGCAGCTCTATGCGACAACTTGCTGGAAACACCATATATTTT CASSSMRQLAGNTIYF
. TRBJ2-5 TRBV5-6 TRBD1 TGTGCCAGCAGCTTGCGGGACAGGGGTCAAGAGACCCAGTACTTC CASSLRDRGQETQYF
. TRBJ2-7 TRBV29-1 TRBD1 TGCAGCGTTGAAGGGACAGGGGGCTACGAGCAGTACTTC CSVEGTGGYEQYF
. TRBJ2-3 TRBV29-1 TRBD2 TGCAGCGCTGACGGCACTAGCGGAATCACAGATACGCAGTATTTT CSADGTSGITDTQYF
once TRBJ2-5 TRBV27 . TGTGCCAGCGGGATTCCTGGGTTCCAAGAGACCCAGTACTTC CASGIPGFQETQYF
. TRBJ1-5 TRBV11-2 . TGTGCCAGCAGCTTATTTTTCAATCAGCCCCAGCATTTT CASSLFFNQPQHF
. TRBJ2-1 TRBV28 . TGTGCCAGCAGTTTACGACAGGTGGTGCTTTCCTACAATGAGCAGTTCTTC CASSLRQVVLSYNEQFF
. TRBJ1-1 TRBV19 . TGTGCCAGTAGTACATCGAAATGGGGTGAAGCTTTCTTT CASSTSKWGEAFF